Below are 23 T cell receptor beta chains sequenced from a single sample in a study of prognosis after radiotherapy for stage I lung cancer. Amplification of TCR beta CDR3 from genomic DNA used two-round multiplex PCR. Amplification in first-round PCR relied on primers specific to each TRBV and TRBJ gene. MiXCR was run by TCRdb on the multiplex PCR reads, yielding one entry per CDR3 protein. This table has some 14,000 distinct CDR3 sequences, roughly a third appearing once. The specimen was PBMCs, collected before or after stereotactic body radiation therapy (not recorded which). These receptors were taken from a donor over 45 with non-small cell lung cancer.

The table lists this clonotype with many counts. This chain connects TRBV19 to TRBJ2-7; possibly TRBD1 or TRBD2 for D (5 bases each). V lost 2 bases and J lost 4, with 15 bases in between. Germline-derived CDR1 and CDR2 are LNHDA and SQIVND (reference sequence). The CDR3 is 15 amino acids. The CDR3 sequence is CASSIRDQGRYEQYF. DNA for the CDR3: TGTGCCAGTAGTATACGGGACCAAGGTCGGTACGAGCAGTACTTC.

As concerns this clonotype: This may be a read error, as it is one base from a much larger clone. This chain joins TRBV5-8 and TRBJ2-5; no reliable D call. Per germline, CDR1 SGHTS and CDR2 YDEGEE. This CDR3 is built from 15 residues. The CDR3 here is CDSSLRFKVWETQYF. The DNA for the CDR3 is TGTGACAGCAGCTTGAGGTTTAAGGTCTGGGAGACCCAGTACTTC.

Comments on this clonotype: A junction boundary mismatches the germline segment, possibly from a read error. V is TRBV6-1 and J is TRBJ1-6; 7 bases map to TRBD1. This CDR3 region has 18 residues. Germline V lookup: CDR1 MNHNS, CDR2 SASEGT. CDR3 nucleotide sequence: TGTGCCAGCAGTAGAATCCTTACACGAGGGGGCGGGAATTCACCCCTCCGCTTT. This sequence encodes CASSRILTRGGGNSPLRF.

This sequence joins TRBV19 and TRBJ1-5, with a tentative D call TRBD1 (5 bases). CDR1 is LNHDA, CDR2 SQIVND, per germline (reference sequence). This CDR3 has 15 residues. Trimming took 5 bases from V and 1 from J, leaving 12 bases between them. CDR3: CASSEFSGSNQPQHF. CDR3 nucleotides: TGTGCCAGTAGTGAGTTTTCAGGGAGCAATCAGCCCCAGCATTTT.

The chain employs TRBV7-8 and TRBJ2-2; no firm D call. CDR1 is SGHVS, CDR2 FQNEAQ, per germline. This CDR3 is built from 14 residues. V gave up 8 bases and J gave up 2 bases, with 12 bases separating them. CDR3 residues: CASSPEGNTGELFF. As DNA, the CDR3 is TGTGCCAGCTCCCCGGAAGGCAACACCGGGGAGCTGTTTTTT.

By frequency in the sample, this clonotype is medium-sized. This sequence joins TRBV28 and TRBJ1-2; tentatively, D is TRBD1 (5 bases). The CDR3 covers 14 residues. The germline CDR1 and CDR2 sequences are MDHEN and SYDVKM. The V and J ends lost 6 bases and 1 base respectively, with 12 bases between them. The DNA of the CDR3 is TGTGCCAGCAGCCTAGGGGCTTTTAACTATGGCTACACCTTC. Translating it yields CASSLGAFNYGYTF.

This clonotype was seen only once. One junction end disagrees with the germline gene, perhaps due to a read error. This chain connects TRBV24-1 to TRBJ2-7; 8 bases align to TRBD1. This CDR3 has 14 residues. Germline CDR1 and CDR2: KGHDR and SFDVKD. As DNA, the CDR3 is TGTGTCACCAGTTATAGACAGGGGACCTACGAGCAGTACTTC. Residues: CVTSYRQGTYEQYF.

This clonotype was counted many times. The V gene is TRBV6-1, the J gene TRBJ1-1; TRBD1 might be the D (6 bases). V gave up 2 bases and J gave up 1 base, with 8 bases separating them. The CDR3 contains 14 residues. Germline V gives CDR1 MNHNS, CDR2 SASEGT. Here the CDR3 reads CASSENRANTEAFF. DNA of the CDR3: TGTGCCAGCAGTGAAAACAGGGCGAACACTGAAGCTTTCTTT.

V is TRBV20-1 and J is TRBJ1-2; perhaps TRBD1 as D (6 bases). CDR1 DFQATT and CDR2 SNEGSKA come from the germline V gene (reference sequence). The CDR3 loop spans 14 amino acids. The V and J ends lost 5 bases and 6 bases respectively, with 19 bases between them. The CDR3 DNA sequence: TGCAGTGCTGAGTGGGGGGCGGGGCCAAATGGCTACACCTTC. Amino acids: CSAEWGAGPNGYTF.

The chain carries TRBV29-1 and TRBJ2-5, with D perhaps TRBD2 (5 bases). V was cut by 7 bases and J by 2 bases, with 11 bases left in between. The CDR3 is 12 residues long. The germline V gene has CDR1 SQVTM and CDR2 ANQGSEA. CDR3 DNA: TGCAGCGCCAAGGACTGGCAAGAGACCCAGTACTTC. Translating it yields CSAKDWQETQYF.

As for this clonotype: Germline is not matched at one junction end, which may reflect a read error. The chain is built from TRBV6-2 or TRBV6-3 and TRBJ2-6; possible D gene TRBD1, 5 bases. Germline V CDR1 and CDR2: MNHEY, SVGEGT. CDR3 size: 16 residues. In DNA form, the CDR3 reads TGTGCCAGCACCCCCTTGGGTTTCTCTGGGGCCTACGTCCTGACTTTC. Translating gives CASTPLGFSGAYVLTF.

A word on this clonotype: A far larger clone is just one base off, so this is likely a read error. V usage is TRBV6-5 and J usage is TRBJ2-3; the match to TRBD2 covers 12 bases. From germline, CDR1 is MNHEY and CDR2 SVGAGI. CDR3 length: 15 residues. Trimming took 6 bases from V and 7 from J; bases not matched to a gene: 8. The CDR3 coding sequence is TGTGCCAGCAGACCTAGCGGGGGGGCGGGATATACGCAGTATTTT. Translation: CASRPSGGAGYTQYF.

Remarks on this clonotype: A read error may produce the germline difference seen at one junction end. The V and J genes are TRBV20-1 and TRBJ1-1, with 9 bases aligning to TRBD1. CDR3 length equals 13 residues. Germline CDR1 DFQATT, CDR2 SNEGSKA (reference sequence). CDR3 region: CRASLSGQGEAFF. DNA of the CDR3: TGTAGAGCTAGCCTATCGGGACAGGGTGAAGCTTTCTTT.

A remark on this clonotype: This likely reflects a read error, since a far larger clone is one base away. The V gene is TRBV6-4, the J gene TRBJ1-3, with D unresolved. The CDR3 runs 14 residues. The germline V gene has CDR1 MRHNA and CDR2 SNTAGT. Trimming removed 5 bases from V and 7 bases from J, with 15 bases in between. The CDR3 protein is CASSNEIRSNTIYF. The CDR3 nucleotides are TGTGCCAGCAGTAATGAGATACGCTCCAACACCATATATTTT.

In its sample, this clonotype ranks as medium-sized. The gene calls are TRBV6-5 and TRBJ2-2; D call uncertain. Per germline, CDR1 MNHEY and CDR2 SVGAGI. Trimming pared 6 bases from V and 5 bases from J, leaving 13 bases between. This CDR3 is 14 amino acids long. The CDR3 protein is CASRLLARTGELFF. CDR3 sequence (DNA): TGTGCCAGCAGATTACTGGCCCGGACCGGGGAGCTGTTTTTT.

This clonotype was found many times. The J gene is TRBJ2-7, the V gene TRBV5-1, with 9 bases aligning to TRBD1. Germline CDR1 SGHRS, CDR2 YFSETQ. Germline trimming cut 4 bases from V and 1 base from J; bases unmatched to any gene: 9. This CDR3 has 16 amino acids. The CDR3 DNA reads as TGCGCCAGCAGCCCGAGGGCGGGACAGGGTTCCTACGAGCAGTACTTC. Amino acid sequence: CASSPRAGQGSYEQYF.

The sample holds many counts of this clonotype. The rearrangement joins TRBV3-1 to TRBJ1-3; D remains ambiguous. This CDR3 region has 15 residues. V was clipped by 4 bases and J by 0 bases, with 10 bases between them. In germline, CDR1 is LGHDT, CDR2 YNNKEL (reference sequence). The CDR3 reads CASSPLSSSGNTIYF. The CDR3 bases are TGTGCCAGCAGCCCCCTATCCAGCTCTGGAAACACCATATATTTT.

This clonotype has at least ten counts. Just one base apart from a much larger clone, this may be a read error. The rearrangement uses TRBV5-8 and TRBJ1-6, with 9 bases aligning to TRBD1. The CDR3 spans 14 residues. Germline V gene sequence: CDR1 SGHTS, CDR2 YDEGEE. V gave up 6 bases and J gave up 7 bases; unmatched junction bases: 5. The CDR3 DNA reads TGTGCCAGCAACCAGGGACAGGGAAATTCACCCCTCCACTTT. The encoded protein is CASNQGQGNSPLHF. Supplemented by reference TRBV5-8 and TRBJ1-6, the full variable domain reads EAGVTQSPTHLIKTRGQQATLRCSPISGHTSVYWYQQALGLGLQFLLWYDEGEERNRGNFPPRFSGRQFPNYSSELNVNALELEDSALYLCASNQGQGNSPLHFGNGTRLTVT.

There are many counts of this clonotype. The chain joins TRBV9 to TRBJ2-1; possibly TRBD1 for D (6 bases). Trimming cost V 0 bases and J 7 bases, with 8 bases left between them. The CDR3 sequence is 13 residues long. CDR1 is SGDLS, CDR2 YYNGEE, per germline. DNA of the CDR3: TGTGCCAGCAGCGTAGGGACAGTTAATGAGCAGTTCTTC. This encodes CASSVGTVNEQFF. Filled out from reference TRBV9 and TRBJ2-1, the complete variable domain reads DSGVTQTPKHLITATGQRVTLRCSPRSGDLSVYWYQQSLDQGLQFLIQYYNGEERAKGNILERFSAQQFPDLHSELNLSSLELGDSALYFCASSVGTVNEQFFGPGTRLTVL.

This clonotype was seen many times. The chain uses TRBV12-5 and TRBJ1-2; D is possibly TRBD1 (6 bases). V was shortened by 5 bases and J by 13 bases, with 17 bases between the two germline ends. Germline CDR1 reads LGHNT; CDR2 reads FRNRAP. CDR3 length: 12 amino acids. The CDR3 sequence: CASGTGQSLITF. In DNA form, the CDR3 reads TGTGCTAGTGGTACCGGACAGAGTTTGATCACCTTC. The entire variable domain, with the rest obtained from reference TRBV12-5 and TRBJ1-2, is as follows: DARVTQTPRHKVTEMGQEVTMRCQPILGHNTVFWYRQTMMQGLELLAYFRNRAPLDDSGMPKDRFSAEMPDATLATLKIQPSEPRDSAVYFCASGTGQSLITFGSGTRLTVV.

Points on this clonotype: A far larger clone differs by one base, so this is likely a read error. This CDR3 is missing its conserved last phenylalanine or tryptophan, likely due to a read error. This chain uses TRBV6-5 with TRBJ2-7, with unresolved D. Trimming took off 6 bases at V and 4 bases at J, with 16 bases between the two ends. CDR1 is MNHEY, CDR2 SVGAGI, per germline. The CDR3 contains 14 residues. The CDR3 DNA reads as TGTGCCAGCAGCCCCAGCCTGGGAAATTACGAGCAGTACTTA. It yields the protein CASSPSLGNYEQYL.

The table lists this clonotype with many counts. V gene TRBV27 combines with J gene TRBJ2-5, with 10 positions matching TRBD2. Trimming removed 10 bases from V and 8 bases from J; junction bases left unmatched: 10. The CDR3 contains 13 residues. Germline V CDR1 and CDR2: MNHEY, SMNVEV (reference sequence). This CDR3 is CATIPSGGRTQYF. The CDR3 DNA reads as TGTGCCACCATACCTAGCGGGGGCCGCACCCAGTACTTC.

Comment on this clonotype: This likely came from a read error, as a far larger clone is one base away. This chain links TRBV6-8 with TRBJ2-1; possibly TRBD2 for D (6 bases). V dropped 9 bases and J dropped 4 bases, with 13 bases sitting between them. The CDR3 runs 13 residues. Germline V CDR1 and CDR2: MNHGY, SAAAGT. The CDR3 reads CARFRDLYNEQFF. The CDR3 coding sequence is TGTGCCAGGTTCCGGGACTTATACAATGAGCAGTTCTTC.